The clone carrying this TCR beta chain appeared a few times. Its antigen is still unknown. Trimming removed 6 bases from V and 5 bases from J, with 13 bases in between. Germline-derived CDR1 and CDR2 are MNHEY and SMNVEV (reference sequence). This CDR3 is built from 13 residues. Using a J-beta primer mix together with a sample-barcoded 5' primer, a second PCR was run for roughly 6 to 11 cycles. Using its own MiXCR run on the 5' RACE reads, TCRdb lists one record per CDR3 protein. The sample holds around 580,000 distinct CDR3 sequences, 40% to 55% seen once. These data are taken from a study of blood T cells in healthy people across ages. Study-level findings and limits: In the absence of known donor CMV status, changes in expanded clonotypes were possibly confounded.

The clonotype comes from an elderly man in good health. The V call is TRBV27, the J call TRBJ2-5; a weak D match, TRBD1 (5 bases). Input material: blood. The CDR3 bases are TGTGCCAGCAGACCCCAGGGATCGGAGACCCAGTACTTC. Its protein product is CASRPQGSETQYF.